These 8 T cell receptor beta chains were all obtained from the same sample, sequenced in a study of T cell changes during pregnancy in multiple sclerosis. Method: immunoSEQ multiplex PCR; TCRdb's copy keeps in-frame clones and lacks some. The sample shows 56,000 or so clones, approximately 91% of them seen only once. Sample: CD4+ T cells from peripheral blood mononuclear cells, taken in the third trimester of pregnancy. The origin of the receptors is a female donor with multiple sclerosis, enrolled in a pregnancy study.

The chain employs TRBV7-2 and TRBJ1-3; the D gene is possibly TRBD1 (6 bases). The CDR3 runs 15 residues. Trimming cost V 7 bases and J 0 bases, with 13 bases left between them. CDR1 SGHTA and CDR2 FQGNSA come from the germline V gene. Written as DNA, the CDR3 is TGTGCCAGCACCGCTACAGGGACCTCTGGAAACACCATATATTTT. Translated: CASTATGTSGNTIYF.

This clone was observed once. This chain uses TRBV6-1 with TRBJ2-5; the match to TRBD2 covers 11 bases. This CDR3 is built from 13 residues. Germline CDR1 MNHNS, CDR2 SASEGT. V lost 8 bases to trimming and J lost 4 bases; unmatched junction nucleotides: 3. CDR3 sequence reads: CASDGTSGETQYF. In DNA, the CDR3 is TGTGCCAGCGACGGGACTAGCGGAGAGACCCAGTACTTC.

The rearrangement joins TRBV4-3 to TRBJ1-2; D is unresolved. Germline CDR1 reads LGHNA; CDR2 reads YSLEER. V was trimmed by 3 bases and J by 0 bases, leaving 8 bases between them. The CDR3 spans 14 residues. CDR3 DNA sequence: TGCGCCAGCAGCCAGGGAGGCTCTAACTATGGCTACACCTTC. Translation gives CASSQGGSNYGYTF.

The V call is TRBV11-3, the J call TRBJ2-1; D unclear. Looked up from germline, CDR1 is SGHNT and CDR2 is YENEEA. V shed 0 bases and J shed 0 bases, with 12 bases lying between them. The CDR3 spans 17 residues. This CDR3 reads CASSLDPRSSSYNEQFF. For the CDR3, the DNA is TGTGCCAGCAGCTTAGATCCGCGGAGTAGCTCCTACAATGAGCAGTTCTTC.

This chain uses TRBV21-1 with TRBJ1-5; the table calls TRBD1, which could not be checked here. TRBV21-1 is flagged as a pseudogene. The CDR3 runs to 15 residues. CDR3 residues: CASSASRPGDQPQHF. CDR3 DNA: TGTGCCAGCAGCGCCAGTAGGCCAGGGGATCAGCCCCAGCATTTT.

The chain employs TRBV9 and TRBJ1-1; possibly TRBD1 for D (5 bases). Looked up from germline, CDR1 is SGDLS and CDR2 is YYNGEE. V shed 3 bases and J shed 1 base, with 25 bases lying between them. The length of the CDR3 is 19 residues. CDR3 loop: CASSDRRTEDLGSNTEAFF. The CDR3 nucleotides read TGTGCCAGCAGCGACAGGCGAACAGAGGATTTAGGATCGAACACTGAAGCTTTCTTT.

The chain links TRBV7-6 to TRBJ2-6; no clear D gene. Germline CDR1 is SGHVS and CDR2 is FNYEAQ. Trimming cost V 2 bases and J 2 bases, with 7 bases left between them. CDR3 length: 15 residues. CDR3 bases: TGTGCCAGCAGCTTAAATAATCCTGGGGCCAACGTCCTGACTTTC. This translates into CASSLNNPGANVLTF.

This clone was recorded only once. Here the CDR3 DNA reads TGTGCCAGTAGTGTAGCCTCTGGGACAGGCCCCATAGTACCACCGCGATACTATGGCTACACCTTC. Residues: CASSVASGTGPIVPPRYYGYTF. The rearrangement uses TRBV19 and TRBJ1-2; 8 bases are a match to TRBD1. The CDR3 loop spans 22 amino acids. V gave up 5 bases and J gave up 3 bases; unmatched junction bases: 29. The germline V gene has CDR1 LNHDA and CDR2 SQIVND (reference sequence).